This record looks at one T cell receptor beta chain sequence and its context. This clonotype was counted a few times. Its antigen remains unidentified. No base-level quality is on record; no much larger clone is a single base apart. The sample belongs to a study of response to subunit inactivated influenza vaccine listed by TCRdb under 2018. Notes on the research overall: The study used deep quantitative T cell receptor repertoire profiling to track responses to a trivalent subunit inactivated influenza vaccine. Overall study results and their limits: According to the authors, only a limited number of new T cells may be recruited by each seasonal influenza vaccination.

Sequences SEHNR (CDR1) and FQNEAQ (CDR2) are obtained from the germline V gene (reference sequence). Including the terminal cysteine and phenylalanine, the CDR3 comprises 16 residues. The DNA shown is the 48-base CDR3, in frame from base 1. Cut back by 5 bases and 4 bases, the V and J ends lie 20 bases apart. Library preparation employed RT-PCR. Sequencing was carried out with an Illumina HiSeq 2500. The public reads were reprocessed in TCRdb via fastp at Q25 and MiXCR, keeping in-frame beta chains. CDR3 protein sequences are deduplicated, and each keeps its most common genes and DNA. This sample holds around 300,000 distinct CDR3 sequences; about 20% were observed only once. Together, the top ten hold about 9.4% of the sample.

Sample: PBMCs from blood, taken approximately 20 months after vaccination. The TCR sequence derives from a man between 50 and 75 years old who received an inactivated influenza vaccine. Donor details come from another sample of the same person, matched by shared clones. The rearrangement combines TRBV7-9 with TRBJ1-2, and perhaps TRBD1 as D gene, on 5 matching bases. The nucleotide sequence is TGTGCCAGCAGCCCGTTGGGCGGACAATTCGGCTATGGCTACACCTTC. This is translated as CASSPLGGQFGYGYTF.